The clone carrying this TCR beta chain has a single count. Recruited during active infection, patients (from Seattle) were subsequently followed longitudinally. Libraries were prepared by immunoSEQ multiplex PCR; TCRdb keeps only in-frame clonotypes and omits some of them. The sample has under 15,000 clones; around 71% are singletons. This CDR3 contains 14 residues. Trimming stripped 4 bases from V and 3 bases from J, with 10 bases between. Germline lookup yields CDR1 SEHNR and CDR2 FQNEAQ (reference sequence). This specimen comes from a study of blood T cell repertoires in COVID-19. Overall study: Samples came from the United States, Italy and Spain, spanning acute and convalescent COVID-19.

The origin of this receptor is a man in his sixties with COVID-19, enrolled during active disease. The chain combines TRBV7-9 with TRBJ2-1, with a tentative D call TRBD2 (6 bases). Sequencing was performed on peripheral blood. The CDR3 nucleotides read TGTGCCAGCAGCTCCCGGGACTTCTACAATGAGCAGTTCTTC. Translation: CASSSRDFYNEQFF.